The rows below give T cell receptor beta chains drawn from one sample of a study of B cell selection in AIRE deficiency. Libraries were prepared by immunoSEQ multiplex PCR; TCRdb keeps only in-frame clonotypes and omits some of them. The sample carries fewer than 30,000 clones, around 97% recorded once. The sample consisted of conventional CD4+ T cells sorted from PBMCs. These TCRs come from a human donor with AIRE deficiency. CDR3s include the opening cysteine and the closing phenylalanine or tryptophan. D genes are given only for firm matches. Clone sizes are given selectively: once, few, many, or a class where the clone is expanded.

>TRBJ1-2|TRBV9|NA|NA
TGTGCCAGCAGCGTAGGGATCCTCAAAAACGATGGCTACACCTTC
CASSVGILKNDGYTF
>TRBJ2-3|TRBV29-1|NA|NA
TGCAGCGTTGAAGCGGGAGCAGATACGCAGTATTTT
CSVEAGADTQYF
>TRBJ1-6|TRBV28|NA|NA
TGTGCCAGCAGTTTTCTATCACCCCTCCACTTT
CASSFLSPLHF
>TRBJ2-5|TRBV15|TRBD1|NA
TGTGCCACCAGCAGAGGGAGACAGGGGCAGTACTTC
CATSRGRQGQYF
>TRBJ1-2|TRBV11-1|NA|NA
TGTGCCAGCAGCCCACGGACAGTAAACTATGGCTACACCTTC
CASSPRTVNYGYTF
>TRBJ1-2|TRBV28|TRBD1|NA
TGTGCCAGCACCCTTCCGACAGGGGGCACGATTGGCTACACCTTC
CASTLPTGGTIGYTF
>TRBJ2-3|TRBV19|NA|NA
TGTGCCAGTAGTACTCGCCCGAGCACAGATACGCAGTATTTT
CASSTRPSTDTQYF
>TRBJ1-1|TRBV11-3|TRBD1|NA
TGTGCCAGCAGCCCCGACAGGGGCCTGAACACTGAAGCTTTCTTT
CASSPDRGLNTEAFF
>TRBJ2-7|TRBV28|NA|once
TGTGCCACCAGGGGACTACCTCCCTACGAGCAGTACTTC
CATRGLPPYEQYF
>TRBJ2-7|TRBV5-8|NA|NA
TGTGCCAGCAGCTTGCCGACCAGCACCCGATACGAGCAGTACTTC
CASSLPTSTRYEQYF
>TRBJ1-4|TRBV27|NA|NA
TGTGCCAGCAGACCCACCAGGGAGAGAACTAATGAAAAACTGTTTTTT
CASRPTRERTNEKLFF
>TRBJ1-6|TRBV28|NA|NA
TGTGCCAGCAGTTTGCGTTTACTCAGCTCCTATAATTCACCCCTCCACTTT
CASSLRLLSSYNSPLHF
>TRBJ2-7|TRBV5-1|NA|NA
TGCGCCAGCAGCTCGGGGCGGAGCTCCTACGAGCAGTACTTC
CASSSGRSSYEQYF
>TRBJ1-3|TRBV6-5|NA|NA
TGTGCCAGCAGTTACCGGGCCCTCTCTGGAAACACCATATATTTT
CASSYRALSGNTIYF
>TRBJ2-1|TRBV28|NA|NA
TGTGCCAGCAGTTCACTCAGTGGGATCTCCTACAATGAGCAGTTCTTC
CASSSLSGISYNEQFF
>TRBJ2-1|TRBV6-1|TRBD1|NA
TGTGCCAGCAGTGAAGCTTTGGGACAGGGGATGAATGAGCAGTTCTTC
CASSEALGQGMNEQFF
>TRBJ2-1|TRBV7-3|NA|NA
TGTGCCAGCAGCTTATCTCCGGCCTACAATGAGCAGTTCTTC
CASSLSPAYNEQFF
>TRBJ1-2|TRBV7-9|NA|NA
TGTGCCAGCATCCAAACTACGGAGCAGGGAGCTAACTATGGCTACACCTTC
CASIQTTEQGANYGYTF
>TRBJ1-5|TRBV4-1|NA|NA
TGCGCCAGCAGCCCGGGGGGTCAGTTCAATCAGCCCCAGCATTTT
CASSPGGQFNQPQHF
>TRBJ2-7|TRBV13|NA|NA
TGTGCCAGCAGCTTGCGCCTCTTACGGGAGCAGTACTTC
CASSLRLLREQYF
>TRBJ2-3|TRBV28|TRBD1|NA
TGTGCCAGCGGAACAGGGGGAAGCACAGATACGCAGTATTTT
CASGTGGSTDTQYF
>TRBJ2-7|TRBV7-8|NA|NA
TGTGCCAGCAGCTTGGTACAGGCGGCCTACGAGCAGTACTTC
CASSLVQAAYEQYF
>TRBJ1-2|TRBV7-2|NA|once
TGTGCCAGCAGCTTAGATGCGCATAACTATGGCTACACCTTC
CASSLDAHNYGYTF
>TRBJ1-1|TRBV5-4|NA|NA
TGTGCCAGCAGCTCTGGAAACCCCAGGATTGGCTATAACTCCGAAGCTTTCTTT
CASSSGNPRIGYNSEAFF
>TRBJ2-7|TRBV14|NA|NA
TGTGCCAGCAGCCAAGTAGCCGTGGGCGCCTACGAGCAGTACTTC
CASSQVAVGAYEQYF
>TRBJ2-1|TRBV11-3|NA|NA
TGTGCCAGCAGCTTCTCATCGGATACTTACAATGAGCAGTTCTTC
CASSFSSDTYNEQFF
>TRBJ2-1|TRBV28|NA|NA
TGTGCCAGCAGTTTAGGGGGACTGAAAACGTACAATGAGCAGTTCTTC
CASSLGGLKTYNEQFF
>TRBJ1-5|TRBV29-1|TRBD1|NA
TGCAGCGTCGGGGCAGGGGGGGGGCAGCCCCAGCATTTT
CSVGAGGGQPQHF
>TRBJ1-2|TRBV5-1|NA|NA
TGCGCCAGCAGCCCGACAGGAATAGATGGCTACACCTTC
CASSPTGIDGYTF
>TRBJ2-7|TRBV28|NA|NA
TGTGCCAGCAGTTTGGGCAGAGCCTCCTACGAGCAGTACTTC
CASSLGRASYEQYF
>TRBJ2-2|TRBV19|NA|NA
TGTGCCAGTAGTATGGCAGATAACACCGGGGAGCTGTTTTTT
CASSMADNTGELFF
>TRBJ2-3|TRBV5-4|NA|NA
TGTGCCAGCAGCTTGGCGGCGGAGTGGGCAGATACGCAGTATTTT
CASSLAAEWADTQYF
>TRBJ2-7|TRBV27|NA|NA
TGTGCCAGCAGTTTCGCGTGGGACGCAGCCTACGAGCAGTACTTC
CASSFAWDAAYEQYF
>TRBJ2-3|TRBV28|TRBD1|NA
TGTGCCAGCAGGGCGGAGGGTAGGACAGGGGATTTGGATACGCAGTATTTT
CASRAEGRTGDLDTQYF
>TRBJ2-1|TRBV6-1|TRBD2|NA
TGTGCCAGCGGGGGGACTAGCGGATTATACAATGAGCAGTTCTTC
CASGGTSGLYNEQFF
>TRBJ1-5|TRBV21-1|NA|NA
TGTGCCAGCAGGAGGCTACATTGGCATCATCAGCCCCAGCATTTT
CASRRLHWHHQPQHF
>TRBJ2-3|TRBV7-2|NA|NA
TGTGCCAGCAAAGTCCTTGAGGGCACAGATACGCAGTATTTT
CASKVLEGTDTQYF
>TRBJ2-3|TRBV5-1|NA|NA
TGCGCCAGCAGCGAGGGATCAAGGGGCACAGATACGCAGTATTTT
CASSEGSRGTDTQYF
>TRBJ1-5|TRBV7-2|NA|NA
TGTGCCAGCAGCTCGATCCGGAATCAGCCCCAGCATTTT
CASSSIRNQPQHF
>TRBJ1-6|TRBV6-5|TRBD1|NA
TGTGCCAGCAGTTCCGGGACAGATAATTCACCCCTCCACTTT
CASSSGTDNSPLHF
>TRBJ2-1|TRBV19|NA|NA
TGTGCCAGTAGTATAGGAGGACCTACCTACAATGAGCAGTTCTTC
CASSIGGPTYNEQFF
>TRBJ1-4|TRBV5-5|NA|NA
TGTGCCAGCGGAAATGAAAAACTGTTTTTT
CASGNEKLFF
>TRBJ2-7|TRBV6-5|TRBD1|NA
TGTGCCAGCAGTCGGGACAGGGCCTACGAGCAGTACTTC
CASSRDRAYEQYF
>TRBJ2-5|TRBV18|NA|NA
TGTGCCAGCTCAACTAAAGAGACCCAGTACTTC
CASSTKETQYF
>TRBJ2-7|TRBV6-6|NA|NA
TGTGCCAGCAGGGGCCGGGGAGGAGAGTACGAGCAGTACTTC
CASRGRGGEYEQYF
>TRBJ2-7|TRBV4-1|NA|NA
TGCGCCAGCAGCCAAGTCCGGGCCTACGAGCAGTACTTC
CASSQVRAYEQYF
>TRBJ2-2|TRBV10-3|NA|NA
TGTGCCACAAACGGGCCAGGGGAGAACGGGGAGCTGTTTTTT
CATNGPGENGELFF
>TRBJ1-1|TRBV13|NA|NA
TGTGCCAGCATGCAGGGACGGTTGGGAGTAGTGAACACTGAAGCTTTCTTT
CASMQGRLGVVNTEAFF
>TRBJ1-4|TRBV27|NA|NA
TGTGCCAGCAGCAGGGGCGCGCAAGAAAAACTGTTTTTT
CASSRGAQEKLFF